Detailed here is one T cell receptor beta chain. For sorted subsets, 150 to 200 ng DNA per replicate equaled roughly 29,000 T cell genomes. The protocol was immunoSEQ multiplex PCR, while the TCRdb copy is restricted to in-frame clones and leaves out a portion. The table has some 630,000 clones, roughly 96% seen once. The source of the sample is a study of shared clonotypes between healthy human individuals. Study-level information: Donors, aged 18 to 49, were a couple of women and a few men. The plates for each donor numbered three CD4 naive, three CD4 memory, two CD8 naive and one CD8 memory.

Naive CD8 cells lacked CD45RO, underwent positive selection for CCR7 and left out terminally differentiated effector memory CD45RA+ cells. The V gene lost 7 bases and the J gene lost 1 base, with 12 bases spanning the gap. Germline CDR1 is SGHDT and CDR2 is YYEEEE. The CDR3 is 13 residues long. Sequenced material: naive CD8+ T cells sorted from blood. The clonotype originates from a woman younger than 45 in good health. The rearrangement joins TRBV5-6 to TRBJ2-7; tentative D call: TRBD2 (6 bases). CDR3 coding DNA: TGTGCCAGCGCACGGGGGAAATCCTACGAGCAGTACTTC. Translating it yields CASARGKSYEQYF.